Listed below are T cell receptor beta chains from one sample, sequenced in a study of blood T cell repertoires in COVID-19. Assay: immunoSEQ multiplex PCR; the TCRdb copy retains only in-frame clones and omits some. This sample has 30,000 to 45,000 clones, with around 90% found just once. Sequenced sample: peripheral blood. All receptors come from a man aged 65 to 79 with acute or convalescent COVID-19. Each CDR3 is given without its conserved first and last residue.

V gene,J gene,CDR3 protein
TRBV6-1,TRBJ2-4,ASSADSLGAKNIQY
TRBV7-2,TRBJ2-7,ASSSSGGSYEQY
TRBV23-1,TRBJ2-5,ASSQGTGGETQY
TRBV4-3,TRBJ1-5,ASSQDRTGQPQH
TRBV6-2/TRBV6-3,TRBJ1-4,ASSKGDNEKLF
TRBV7-2,TRBJ1-2,ASSPRTGEYGYT
TRBV2,TRBJ1-5,ASRLGNSNQPQH
TRBV7-2,TRBJ1-1,ASSPLRGAEAF
TRBV28,TRBJ2-7,ASSPTGSSYEQY
TRBV12-5,TRBJ2-1,ASGQLLAGTGNEQF
TRBV18,TRBJ1-5,ASSPNSGGGNQPQH
TRBV24-1,TRBJ2-3,ATSTSGSGTDTQY
TRBV5-8,TRBJ2-3,ASSLGQDTDTQY
TRBV7-2,TRBJ2-7,ASSLSGTGEQY
TRBV6-6,TRBJ2-3,ASSYRLATDTQY
TRBV5-1,TRBJ2-1,ASSLTSGMYNEQF
TRBV28,TRBJ2-7,ASVRTGTGIEQY
TRBV5-1,TRBJ2-7,ASSGQGYEQY
TRBV6-5,TRBJ1-2,ASSYEGGSNYGYT
TRBV18,TRBJ2-3,ASSPTGGDPSTDTQY
TRBV6-5,TRBJ1-3,ATLLTGTGGNTIY
TRBV7-8,TRBJ2-7,ASSLVAGGYEQY
TRBV7-7,TRBJ2-1,ASSLGTSGSYNEQF
TRBV12-5,TRBJ2-1,ASGASEPYEQF
TRBV11-3,TRBJ2-1,ASSLDQGGDEQF